One T cell receptor beta chain is described in this entry. Its antigen remains unknown. Some clones are missing from TCRdb's copy, which holds only in-frame ones; the method was immunoSEQ multiplex PCR. The repertoire includes about 35,000 clones, roughly 90% of them detected once, and 12% sits in the top ten. This sample was taken from a study of T cells in localized non-small cell lung cancer. Study-wide results and limits: The greatest T cell clonality was found in uninvolved adjacent lung (higher than in tumor). Because sequencing included only one region (of the tumor), heterogeneity remains possible. Turning up in adjacent lung were a median approximately 57 of the top 100 tumor clones. Longer overall survival accompanied higher blood T cell density.

V lost 1 base and J lost 0, with 7 bases in between. The germline CDR1 and CDR2 sequences are SGHRS and YFSETQ. The CDR3 runs to 14 residues. This chain connects TRBV5-1 to TRBJ1-2; D uncertain. This TCR was sampled from a female donor over 55 with stage II lung adenocarcinoma. This material consisted of peripheral blood mononuclear cells, taken before any cancer treatment. The CDR3 loop reads CASSLRAANYGYTF. In DNA, the CDR3 is TGCGCCAGCAGCTTGCGGGCCGCTAACTATGGCTACACCTTC.